This TCR beta chain is from a study of cytomegalovirus exposure and HLA in healthy donors. Germline CDR1 reads MDHEN; CDR2 reads SYDVKM. The CDR3 totals 13 residues. The V gene lost 10 bases and the J gene lost 3 bases, with 15 bases spanning the gap. In the PCR, 60 Vbeta and 13 Jbeta primers were used. Repertoires were generated with immunoSEQ multiplex PCR, while TCRdb's copy carries only in-frame clones and drops some. The profile shows roughly 130,000 clones, around 66% of them singletons. The clonotype was recovered from a woman in her sixties or seventies in good health and CMV-seronegative. The J gene is TRBJ1-2, the V gene TRBV28; the D gene is possibly TRBD1 (5 bases). The sequencing input was PBMCs. The CDR3 DNA reads TGTGCCACACGGTGGGGCCATGACTATGGCTACACCTTC. Translation gives CATRWGHDYGYTF.